The rows below give T cell receptor beta chains drawn from one sample of a study of blood T cell repertoires in COVID-19. Method: immunoSEQ multiplex PCR; TCRdb's copy keeps in-frame clones and lacks some. The table includes about 15,000 clones, 65% to 90% detected once. The source material was peripheral blood. These receptors all stem from a woman aged 45-65 years with active or convalescent COVID-19. Each CDR3 is given without its conserved first and last residue. Each record gives: CDR3 length, V gene, CDR3 protein.

14	TRBV27	ASNGRTGPVHTEAF
14	TRBV13	ASSPQGGREFDEQY
11	TRBV28	ASSEDSYNEQF
12	TRBV28	ASNLSGRAREQY
12	TRBV15	ATSRELALETQY
13	TRBV5-1	ASSLLPDSNYEQY
19	TRBV20-1	SASGTSGNYLFAASYNEQF
13	TRBV6-5	ASSYSIQGNTEAF
12	TRBV7-9	ASIPWGTGYGYT
12	TRBV6-5	ASSSTGSHNEQF
15	TRBV2	ATVSRPAGTGDYEQY
11	TRBV2	ASSRGSATEAF